The clone carrying this T cell receptor (beta chain) was counted a few times. Its antigen remains unidentified. This sample is part of a study of human thymus T cells. Study-level results: Repertoires sampled from thymus and blood appeared biased in V and J gene usage.

Healthy Finnish infants undergoing corrective surgery for congenital heart defects were used as donors. No fixed cell number was used; all available blood leukocytes supplied DNA. Measured with immunoSEQ multiplex PCR; TCRdb has only the in-frame clones, and not every one. This table holds about 50,000 clones, around 95% found once. The receptor's source is a girl in the first two years of life with a congenital heart defect but otherwise immunologically healthy. Sequencing was carried out using blood.

The CDR3: CASRIRGPRNTEAFF. CDR3 coding DNA: TGTGCCAGCAGAATCAGGGGGCCAAGGAACACTGAAGCTTTCTTT. The rearrangement joins TRBV27 to TRBJ1-1, with 8 bases matching TRBD1. The germline CDR1 and CDR2 sequences are MNHEY and SMNVEV (reference sequence). V was clipped by 6 bases and J by 1 base; unmatched bases: 7. CDR3 length: 15 amino acids.